This T cell receptor (beta chain) was sequenced for a study of OX40 agonist ivuxolimab in advanced cancers. Study-level background: Ivuxolimab was an agonistic, fully human IgG2 monoclonal antibody directed against OX40 (CD134), a costimulatory receptor. Intravenous ivuxolimab was administered to patients every 2 weeks at six dose levels: 0.01, 0.1, 0.3, 1.5, 3 and 10 mg/kg. Of the approximately 50 dose-escalation patients, hepatocellular carcinoma was present in roughly 19, melanoma in roughly 15, renal cell carcinoma in 9 and head and neck cancer in 9. A male proportion of approximately 83% and a mean age of 60 years, ranging from 23 to 79, were recorded for the dose-escalation cohort. Patients were allowed to have had prior anti-PD-1, anti-PD-L1 or anti-CTLA-4 therapy, and around two fifths of the dose-escalation patients had been treated with checkpoint inhibitors. Partial responses occurred in three dose-escalation patients, of whom one had hepatocellular carcinoma and two had cutaneous melanoma. The point of sequencing TCRbeta in the periphery was to test whether ivuxolimab changed TCR sequence diversity and drove clonal T-cell expansion. The paper covers the monotherapy dose-escalation part of the phase I ivuxolimab trial, which included N of about 50 patients. Paper-wide results and their limitations: At doses of 0.1 to 3.0 mg/kg, clonal expansion of both CD4+ and CD8+ blood T cells was observed from baseline to week 6. On average, CD8+ T cells showed more expanded clones than CD4+ T cells after ivuxolimab. The antigen specificity of the clonally expanded peripheral T cells was not determined. In partial responders in the 0.1-3.0 mg/kg groups, normalized peripheral clonal expansion was found to be among the lowest, especially among CD8+ T cells. Low levels of normalized T-cell clonal expansion were also seen in some patients who did not respond.

The trial excluded patients who had a history of autoimmune disease or who were on systemic immunosuppression. In every dose cohort, peripheral blood was drawn for TCR sequencing at baseline, cycle 4 day 1, and cycle 7 day 1. The samples were drawn from a first-in-human, open-label, multicenter phase I dose-escalation trial of ivuxolimab. Adults with locally advanced or metastatic head and neck squamous cell, hepatocellular, melanoma or renal cell carcinoma were enrolled in the trial. Before TCR sequencing, CD4+ T cells and CD8+ T cells were sorted from peripheral blood as separate populations. For sequencing of the TCRbeta CDR3 region, genomic DNA was extracted from the sorted cells. TCRbeta CDR3 regions were sequenced using the immunoSEQ Assay. What TCRdb holds here is the immuneACCESS table cut down to in-frame rearrangements. Part of the clones is not present; checked against another copy, under half of the missing clones reflect an unresolved V gene, and the others are unexplained. The sample includes more than 45,000 clones, with about nine tenths observed a single time. Less than 9.5% of the sample is held by the ten biggest clonotypes.

This clone was seen once. This clone's antigen is unknown. No much larger clone is present one base from it, and per-base qualities are unavailable. This receptor was taken from an adult with an advanced solid tumor such as melanoma, head and neck, liver or kidney cancer. Sequenced here: CD4+ or CD8+ T cells sorted from blood, sampled in a trial of the OX40 agonist ivuxolimab.

The CDR3 here reads CAWSDLGSETQYF. The nucleotide sequence is given as TGTGCCTGGAGTGATCTGGGCTCGGAGACCCAGTACTTC. This chain is built from TRBV30 and TRBJ2-5, with the D gene uncertain. Reading from cysteine to phenylalanine, the CDR3 counts 13 amino acids. The retained sequence is limited to the CDR3, 39 bases, with the frame set at the first base. V and J lose 1 base and 5 bases, and a span of 11 bases separates them. From the germline V gene (reference sequence), CDR1 is GTSNPN and CDR2 is SVGIG.